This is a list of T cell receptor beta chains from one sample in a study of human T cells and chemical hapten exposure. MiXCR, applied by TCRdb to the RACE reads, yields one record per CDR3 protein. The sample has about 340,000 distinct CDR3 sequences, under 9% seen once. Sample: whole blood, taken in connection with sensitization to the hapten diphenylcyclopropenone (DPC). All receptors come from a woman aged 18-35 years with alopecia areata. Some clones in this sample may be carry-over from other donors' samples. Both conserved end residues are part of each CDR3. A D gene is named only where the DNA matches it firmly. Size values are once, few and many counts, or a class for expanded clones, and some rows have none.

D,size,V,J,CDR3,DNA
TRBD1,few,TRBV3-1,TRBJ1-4,CASSQVLTGMQEKLFF,TGTGCCAGCAGCCAGGTTTTGACAGGGATGCAAGAAAAACTGTTTTTT
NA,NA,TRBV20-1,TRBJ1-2,CSARRFSGYTF,TGCAGTGCTAGAAGGTTCTCTGGCTACACCTTC
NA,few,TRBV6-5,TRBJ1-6,CASSYSISGLNSPLHF,TGTGCCAGCAGTTACTCGATTTCAGGATTAAATTCACCCCTCCACTTT
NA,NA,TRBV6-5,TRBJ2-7,CASSYSDVGYEQYF,TGTGCCAGCAGTTACTCGGACGTAGGGTACGAGCAGTACTTC
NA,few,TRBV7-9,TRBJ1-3,CASSARDAGNTIYF,TGTGCCAGCAGCGCGAGGGACGCAGGAAACACCATATATTTT
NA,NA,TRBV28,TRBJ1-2,CASSLRRAGYTF,TGTGCCAGCAGTCTACGCCGCGCCGGCTACACCTTC
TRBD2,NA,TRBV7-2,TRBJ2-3,CASSLAGLAGADTQYF,TGTGCCAGCAGCTTAGCCGGACTAGCGGGGGCAGATACGCAGTATTTT
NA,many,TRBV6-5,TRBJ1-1,CASSYLGTEAFF,TGTGCCAGCAGTTACTTAGGGACTGAAGCTTTCTTT
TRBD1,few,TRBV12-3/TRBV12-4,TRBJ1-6,CASSRGQGYSPLHF,TGTGCCAGCAGTCGTGGACAGGGATATTCACCCCTCCACTTT
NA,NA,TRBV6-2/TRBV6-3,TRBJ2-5,CASSYRLRDIQETQYF,TGTGCCAGCAGTTACCGTCTCCGGGACATTCAAGAGACCCAGTACTTC
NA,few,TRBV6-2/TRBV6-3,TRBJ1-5,CASTDPYQPQHF,TGTGCCAGCACCGACCCCTATCAGCCCCAGCATTTT
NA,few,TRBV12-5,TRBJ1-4,CASGTESGLGKLFF,TGTGCTAGTGGTACGGAGAGTGGCTTAGGAAAACTGTTTTTT
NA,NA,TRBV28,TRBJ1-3,CASSHPPPSSSGNTIYF,TGTGCCAGCAGTCATCCCCCGCCTTCGAGCTCTGGAAACACCATATATTTT
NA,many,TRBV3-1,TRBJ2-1,CASSQATLKGSLEFF,TGTGCCAGCAGCCAAGCTACCTTGAAGGGAAGTCTGGAGTTCTTC
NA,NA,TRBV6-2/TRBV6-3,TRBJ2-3,CASSPDPARGADTQYF,TGTGCCAGCAGTCCTGACCCCGCCAGGGGGGCAGATACGCAGTATTTT
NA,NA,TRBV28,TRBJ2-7,CASSFLGREQYF,TGTGCCAGCAGTTTTCTTGGGAGGGAGCAGTACTTC
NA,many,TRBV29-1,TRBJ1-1,CSALDRLNTEAFF,TGCAGCGCATTGGACAGACTGAACACTGAAGCTTTCTTT
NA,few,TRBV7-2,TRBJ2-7,CASSPNTGFRDQYF,TGTGCCAGCAGCCCCAATACAGGGTTCCGCGATCAGTACTTC
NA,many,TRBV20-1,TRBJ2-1,CSARANRGRYNEQFF,TGCAGTGCTAGAGCCAATCGGGGGAGGTACAATGAGCAGTTCTTC
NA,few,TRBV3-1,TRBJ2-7,CASSQAGAQREQYF,TGTGCCAGCAGCCAAGCTGGGGCCCAGCGCGAGCAGTACTTC
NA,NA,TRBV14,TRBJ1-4,CASSHVEGEKLFF,TGTGCCAGCAGCCACGTTGAGGGTGAAAAACTGTTTTTT
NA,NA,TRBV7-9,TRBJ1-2,CASSLEEGIDGYTF,TGTGCCAGCAGCTTAGAGGAGGGGATCGATGGCTACACCTTC
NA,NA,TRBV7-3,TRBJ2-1,CASSFGGGRSNEQFF,TGTGCCAGCAGCTTTGGAGGGGGCCGGTCAAATGAGCAGTTCTTC
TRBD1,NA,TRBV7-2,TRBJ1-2,CASSLAGTATGYTF,TGTGCCAGCAGCTTAGCGGGGACAGCTACTGGCTACACCTTC
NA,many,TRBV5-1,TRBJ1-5,CASRLGPNQPQHF,TGCGCCAGCAGACTTGGGCCTAATCAGCCCCAGCATTTT
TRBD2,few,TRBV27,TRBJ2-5,CASSLGSSGGRSAQYF,TGTGCCAGCAGTTTAGGGTCTAGCGGGGGCCGGTCGGCCCAGTACTTC
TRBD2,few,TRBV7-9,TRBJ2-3,CASSPLVLAGGADTQYF,TGTGCCAGCAGCCCCCTGGTGCTAGCGGGGGGGGCAGATACGCAGTATTTT
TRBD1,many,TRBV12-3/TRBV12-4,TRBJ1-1,CASSPDRGPNPTEAFF,TGTGCCAGCAGCCCAGACAGGGGGCCCAACCCCACTGAAGCTTTCTTT
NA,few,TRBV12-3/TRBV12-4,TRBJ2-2,CASSLDLWGNTGELFF,TGTGCCAGCAGTTTAGATCTGTGGGGGAACACCGGGGAGCTGTTTTTT
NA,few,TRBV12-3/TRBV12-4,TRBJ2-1,CASSLKAYSNNEQFF,TGTGCCAGCAGTTTAAAGGCCTATAGCAACAATGAGCAGTTCTTC
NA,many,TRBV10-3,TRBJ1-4,CATQALNGEKLFF,TGTGCCACTCAAGCTCTAAATGGGGAAAAACTGTTTTTT
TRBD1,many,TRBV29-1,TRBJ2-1,CSVVRDRLQDEQFF,TGCAGCGTTGTCCGGGACAGGTTACAAGATGAGCAGTTCTTC
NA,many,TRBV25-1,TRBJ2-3,CASSGGSSLSTDTQYF,TGTGCCAGCAGTGGAGGTTCTAGCTTAAGCACAGATACGCAGTATTTT
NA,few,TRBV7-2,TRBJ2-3,CASSVDAADTQYF,TGTGCCAGCAGCGTCGACGCAGCAGATACGCAGTATTTT
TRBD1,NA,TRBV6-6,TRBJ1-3,CASSLTGVGNTIYF,TGTGCCAGCAGTCTGACAGGGGTCGGAAACACCATATATTTT
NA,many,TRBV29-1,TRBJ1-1,CSVEGGENTEAFF,TGCAGCGTTGAAGGGGGGGAGAACACTGAAGCTTTCTTT
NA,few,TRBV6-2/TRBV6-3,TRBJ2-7,CASSYVGQGLREQYF,TGTGCCAGCAGTTACGTCGGGCAGGGGCTACGGGAGCAGTACTTC
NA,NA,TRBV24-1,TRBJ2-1,CATSDRGPVIVQFF,TGTGCCACCAGTGACCGTGGACCCGTAATTGTGCAGTTCTTC
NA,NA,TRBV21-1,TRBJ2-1,CASSVSGGVDEQFF,TGTGCCAGCAGCGTTAGCGGGGGGGTCGATGAGCAGTTCTTC
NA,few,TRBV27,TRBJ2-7,CASSPAPGNNEQYF,TGTGCCAGCAGTCCCGCCCCAGGGAATAACGAGCAGTACTTC
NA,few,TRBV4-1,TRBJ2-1,CASSQDSGFGQFF,TGCGCCAGCAGCCAAGATTCGGGGTTTGGACAGTTCTTC
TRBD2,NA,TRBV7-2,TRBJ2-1,CASERGEYNEQFF,TGTGCCAGCGAGCGGGGGGAGTACAATGAGCAGTTCTTC
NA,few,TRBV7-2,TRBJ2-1,CASSPLQSTNSYNEQFF,TGTGCCAGCAGCCCTCTTCAATCTACTAACTCCTACAATGAGCAGTTCTTC
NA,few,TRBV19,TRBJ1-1,CASSRFRDKEAFF,TGTGCCAGTTCCCGGTTCCGGGACAAAGAAGCTTTCTTT
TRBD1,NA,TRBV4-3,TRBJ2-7,CASSQDTPLGGLLDEQYF,TGCGCCAGCAGCCAAGACACCCCCCTAGGGGGCCTTTTGGACGAGCAGTACTTC
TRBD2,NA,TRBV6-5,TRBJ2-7,CASSRTGGGLSYEQYF,TGTGCCAGCAGCCGAACCGGGGGGGGGCTCTCCTACGAGCAGTACTTC
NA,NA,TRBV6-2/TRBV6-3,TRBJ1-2,CASSVANYGYTF,TGTGCCAGCAGCGTAGCTAACTATGGCTACACCTTC
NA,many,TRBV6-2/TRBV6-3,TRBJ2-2,CASSYGYPTGELFF,TGTGCCAGCAGTTATGGGTATCCCACCGGGGAGCTGTTTTTT
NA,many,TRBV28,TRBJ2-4,CASSPYVGSHIQYF,TGTGCCAGCAGTCCTTACGTTGGGAGCCACATTCAGTACTTC
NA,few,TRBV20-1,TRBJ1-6,CSASETGGMDSPLHF,TGCAGTGCTAGCGAGACCGGGGGCATGGATTCACCCCTCCACTTT
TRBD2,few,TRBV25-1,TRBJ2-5,CASSELRGEQETQYF,TGTGCCAGCAGTGAATTACGGGGGGAGCAAGAGACCCAGTACTTC
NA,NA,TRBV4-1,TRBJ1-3,CASSQVEASSGNTIYF,TGCGCCAGCAGCCAAGTAGAGGCAAGCTCTGGAAACACCATATATTTT
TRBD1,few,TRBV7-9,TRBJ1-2,CASSTGGAGYGYTF,TGTGCCAGCAGCACAGGGGGCGCGGGCTATGGCTACACCTTC
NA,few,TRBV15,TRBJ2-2,CATSRPPVSLSGELFF,TGTGCCACCAGCAGACCCCCAGTATCTCTGTCCGGGGAGCTGTTTTTT
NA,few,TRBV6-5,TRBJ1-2,CASSYGWSLNYGYTF,TGTGCCAGCAGTTACGGGTGGTCACTAAACTATGGCTACACCTTC
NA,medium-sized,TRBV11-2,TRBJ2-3,CASSPFDRDTQYF,TGTGCCAGCAGCCCCTTCGATCGGGATACGCAGTATTTT
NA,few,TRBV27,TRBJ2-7,CASGRGYPYEQYF,TGTGCCTCCGGCAGGGGTTATCCCTACGAGCAGTACTTC
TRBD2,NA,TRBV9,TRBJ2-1,CASSVGGGDGNEQFF,TGTGCCAGCAGCGTAGGCGGGGGGGACGGGAATGAGCAGTTCTTC
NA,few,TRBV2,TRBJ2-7,CATREGASLKQYF,TGTGCCACCCGGGAGGGGGCCTCTTTAAAGCAGTACTTC